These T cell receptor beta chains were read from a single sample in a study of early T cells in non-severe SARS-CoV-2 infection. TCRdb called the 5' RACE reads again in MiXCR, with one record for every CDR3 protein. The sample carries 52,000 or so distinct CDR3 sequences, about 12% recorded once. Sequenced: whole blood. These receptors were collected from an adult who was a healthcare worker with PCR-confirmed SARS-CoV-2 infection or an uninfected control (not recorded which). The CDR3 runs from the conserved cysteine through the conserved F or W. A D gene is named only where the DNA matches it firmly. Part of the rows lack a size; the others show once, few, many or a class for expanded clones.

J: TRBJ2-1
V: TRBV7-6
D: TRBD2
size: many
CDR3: CASSLGDSGGLSYNEQFF
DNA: TGTGCCAGCAGCTTAGGTGATAGCGGGGGGTTATCCTACAATGAGCAGTTCTTC

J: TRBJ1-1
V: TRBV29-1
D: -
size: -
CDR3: CSVVRGRNTEAFF
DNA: TGCAGCGTTGTTAGGGGACGGAACACTGAAGCTTTCTTT

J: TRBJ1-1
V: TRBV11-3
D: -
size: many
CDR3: CASSLTGPNTEAFF
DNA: TGTGCCAGCAGCCTTACAGGGCCGAACACTGAAGCTTTCTTT

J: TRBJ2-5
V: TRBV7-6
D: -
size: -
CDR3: CASSLAPRGKETQYF
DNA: TGTGCCAGCAGCTTAGCGCCCCGGGGGAAAGAGACCCAGTACTTC

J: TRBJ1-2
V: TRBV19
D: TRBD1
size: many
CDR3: CASSRRDSSYLYGYTF
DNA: TGTGCCAGTAGCCGCCGGGACAGTTCTTATCTCTATGGCTACACCTTC

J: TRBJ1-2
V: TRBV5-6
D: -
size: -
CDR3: CASSLVENSGGYTF
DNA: TGTGCCAGCAGCTTGGTGGAGAACTCGGGCGGCTACACCTTC

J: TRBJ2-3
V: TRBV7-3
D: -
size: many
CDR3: CASSLREGDTQYF
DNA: TGTGCCAGCAGCTTAAGAGAGGGAGATACGCAGTATTTT

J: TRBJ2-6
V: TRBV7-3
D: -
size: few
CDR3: CASSLGGWANVLTF
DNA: TGTGCCAGCAGCCTAGGGGGTTGGGCCAACGTCCTGACTTTC

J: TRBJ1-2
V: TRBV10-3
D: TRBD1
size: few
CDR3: CAISEQGGGYGYTF
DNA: TGTGCCATCAGTGAGCAGGGGGGAGGCTATGGCTACACCTTC

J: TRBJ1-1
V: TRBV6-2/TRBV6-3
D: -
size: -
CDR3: CASSPLDSHSTEAFF
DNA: TGTGCCAGCAGTCCTTTGGACAGTCATTCCACTGAAGCTTTCTTT

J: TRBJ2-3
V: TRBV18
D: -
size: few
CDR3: CASSPGRGRGTDTQYF
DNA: TGTGCCAGCTCACCGGGGCGGGGGCGCGGCACAGATACGCAGTATTTT

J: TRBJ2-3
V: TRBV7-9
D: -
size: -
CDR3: CASSPRLGADTQYF
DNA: TGTGCCAGCAGCCCTCGACTAGGTGCAGATACGCAGTATTTT

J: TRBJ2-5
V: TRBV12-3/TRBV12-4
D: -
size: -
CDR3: CASSLDRAAETQYF
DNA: TGTGCCAGCAGTTTAGACAGGGCGGCGGAGACCCAGTACTTC